The 9 T cell receptor beta chains presented below share a single source sample, sequenced in a study of blood T cell repertoires in COVID-19. Profiling relied on immunoSEQ multiplex PCR, and the TCRdb table lists in-frame clones only, not all of them. The profile covers 130,000 to 150,000 clones, with 81% appearing a single time and roughly 8.2% taken by the ten largest. Source material: peripheral blood. All receptors derive from a human donor in a cohort sampled during active COVID-19.

The rearrangement joins TRBV4-2 to TRBJ2-1, with D possibly matching TRBD2 (5 bases). The CDR3 loop spans 14 amino acids. V lost 1 base and J 9 bases, leaving 13 bases between the germline ends. CDR1 LGHNA and CDR2 YNFKEQ come from the germline V gene. The CDR3 DNA is TGTGCCAGCAGCCAAGTGAGTAGCGCTGTTGAGCAGTTCTTC. It encodes CASSQVSSAVEQFF.

The rearrangement links TRBV7-3 to TRBJ1-1; TRBD1 matches 7 bases. Germline V gene lookup returns CDR1 SGHTA and CDR2 FQGTGA. V lost 5 bases, J lost 4 bases, and 7 bases stayed unmatched. The CDR3 extends over 14 amino acids. Here the CDR3 DNA reads TGTGCCAGCAGCAGACAGGGTAAGGGCACTGAAGCTTTCTTT. It encodes CASSRQGKGTEAFF.

CDR3 loop: CASSQGSSGGSGTQYF. In nucleotides, the CDR3 is TGTGCCAGCAGCCAAGGATCTAGCGGGGGTTCGGGGACCCAGTACTTC. The rearrangement links TRBV4-2 to TRBJ2-5; 10 bases agree with TRBD2. CDR3 length equals 16 residues. The junction had 9 bases not matched to a gene; V was cut back by 1 base and J by 7 bases. The V gene's germline CDR1 is LGHNA and CDR2 YNFKEQ.

In this sample, this clone turned up once. The CDR3 nucleotides read TGTGCCAGCAGTTTGGGGCAGGGGGCCGCCCAAGAGACCCAGTACTTC. This encodes CASSLGQGAAQETQYF. The chain recombines TRBV28 with TRBJ2-5; 8 nucleotides match TRBD1. Germline trimming cut 3 bases from V and 1 base from J; bases unmatched to any gene: 7. The germline CDR1 and CDR2 sequences are MDHEN and SYDVKM. There are 16 residues in the CDR3.

This clone was seen only a few times. The V and J genes are TRBV6-5 and TRBJ1-2; tentative D call: TRBD1 (6 bases). The V end was cut by 6 bases, the J end by 8 bases, with 13 bases between. This CDR3 spans 12 amino acids. The germline V gene has CDR1 MNHEY and CDR2 SVGAGI. CDR3 sequence reads: CASRRYREGYTF. CDR3 in DNA: TGTGCCAGCAGGCGATACAGGGAAGGCTACACCTTC.

This CDR3 reads CASSSQRGISGNTIYF. For the CDR3, the DNA is TGTGCCAGCAGCTCCCAGAGAGGCATCTCTGGAAACACCATATATTTT. This sequence joins TRBV7-8 and TRBJ1-3; no definite D call. CDR3 length equals 16 residues. V lost 4 bases, J lost 0 bases, and 13 bases lay in between. CDR1 SGHVS and CDR2 FQNEAQ come from the germline V gene.

The chain is built from TRBV2 and TRBJ2-7; 12 bases are a match to TRBD2. Germline trimming cut 6 bases from V and 6 bases from J; bases unmatched to any gene: 9. The CDR3 length is 15 residues. The germline gives CDR1 SNHLY, CDR2 FYNNEI. CDR3 in amino acids: CASSPSSGRAFEQYF. CDR3 nucleotide sequence: TGTGCCAGCAGCCCGTCTAGCGGGAGGGCCTTCGAGCAGTACTTC.

This CDR3 is CSALAGEKARV. In DNA form, the CDR3 reads TGCAGTGCTCTAGCGGGGGAGAAGGCTAGGGTC. The rearrangement joins TRBV20-1 to TRBJ2-7; 10 nucleotides match TRBD2. Germline V gene data show CDR1 as DFQATT and CDR2 as SNEGSKA (reference sequence). The CDR3 runs 11 residues.

V and J are TRBV4-1 and TRBJ2-5; TRBD1 agrees at 7 bases. Germline V lookup: CDR1 MGHRA, CDR2 YSYEKL. V trimming: 1 base; J trimming: 3 bases; junction bases outside the gene matches: 2. The CDR3 spans 14 residues. The CDR3 here is CASSQGQGKETQYF. The CDR3, as DNA: TGCGCCAGCAGCCAAGGACAGGGAAAAGAGACCCAGTACTTC.